This TCR beta chain is from a study of CD8 T cells in Susac syndrome. CD8+ and CD4+ T cells taken from blood had their TCR beta sequenced. Age- and sex-matched healthy donors served as the control group. TEMRA cells were enriched by FACS, and CD4+ and CD8+ T cells were negatively isolated. J lost 1 base, V lost 4 bases, and 11 bases had no gene match. Germline CDR1 is SGDLS and CDR2 is YYNGEE. This CDR3 has 16 amino acids. After extraction with the RNeasy kit, about 0.45 to 1 ug of the RNA was reverse transcribed using random hexamers. TCRdb re-called the immunoSEQ multiplex PCR reads with MiXCR, one entry per CDR3 protein. The sample consists of about 140,000 distinct CDR3 sequences, about 94% of them appearing once.

This clonotype originated in a human donor in good health. V gene TRBV9 combines with J gene TRBJ2-7; 7 positions match TRBD1. Specimen: CD8+ T cells from PBMCs. CDR3 bases: TGTGCCAGCAGCCCTAACGACAGGGTGGTATCCTACGAGCAGTACTTC. It codes for CASSPNDRVVSYEQYF.